What follows are 8 T cell receptor beta chains derived from one specimen sequenced in a study of CD8 T cells in Susac syndrome. Reverse transcription of about 0.45 to 1 ug RNA was carried out with random hexamers. TCRdb re-derived calls from the immunoSEQ multiplex PCR reads in MiXCR, one entry per CDR3 protein. The repertoire holds about 140,000 distinct CDR3 sequences, with more than 85% as singletons. The sequencing sample was made of CD4+ T cells from PBMCs. The receptors stem from a human donor with Susac syndrome.

The chain couples TRBV7-3 to TRBJ2-7; D unclear. Trimming took off 5 bases at V and 3 bases at J, with 11 bases between the two ends. Germline loops: CDR1 SGHTA, CDR2 FQGTGA. The CDR3 runs to 13 residues. This CDR3 is CASSPGPLYEQYF. The CDR3, as DNA: TGTGCCAGCAGCCCGGGTCCCCTCTACGAGCAGTACTTC.

V and J are TRBV6-6 and TRBJ2-2; 10 bases are shared with TRBD2. Trimming took 5 bases from V and 4 from J; bases not matched to a gene: 4. The CDR3 runs 15 residues. The germline V gene has CDR1 MNHNY and CDR2 SVGAGI (reference sequence). The CDR3 nucleotides read TGTGCCAGCAGTGAGATAGCGGGAGGCACCGGGGAGCTGTTTTTT. This sequence encodes CASSEIAGGTGELFF.

In its sample, this clonotype was seen once. The chain employs TRBV29-1 and TRBJ2-1; D could derive from TRBD1 or TRBD2 (5 bases each). V was cut by 7 bases and J by 0 bases, with 16 bases left in between. Germline CDR1 and CDR2: SQVTM and ANQGSEA. The CDR3 covers 15 residues. The CDR3 loop is CSALSWGSSYNEQFF. DNA for the CDR3: TGCAGCGCCCTCAGTTGGGGGAGCTCCTACAATGAGCAGTTCTTC.

The chain couples TRBV20-1 to TRBJ2-6, with unresolved D. This CDR3 contains 12 residues. V shed 6 bases and J shed 3 bases, with 6 bases lying between them. Germline CDR1 is DFQATT and CDR2 is SNEGSKA (reference sequence). CDR3 amino acids: CSALSGANVLTF. The CDR3, as DNA: TGCAGTGCCCTAAGTGGGGCCAACGTCCTGACTTTC.

This chain uses TRBV30 with TRBJ2-7, with 11 bases identical to TRBD2. The CDR3 is 13 amino acids. After removal of 6 bases from V and 3 bases from J, the junction contained 4 bases not matched to a gene. Germline-derived CDR1 and CDR2 are GTSNPN and SVGIG (reference sequence). The CDR3 is CACTSGRDYEQYF. In DNA, the CDR3 is TGTGCCTGCACTAGCGGGAGAGACTACGAGCAGTACTTC.

The V and J genes are TRBV12-3 or TRBV12-4 and TRBJ2-5, with a weak D call TRBD2 (5 bases). This CDR3 has 14 residues. V shed 4 bases and J shed 7 bases, with 16 bases lying between them. The CDR3 loop reads CASSSRAREGTQYF. CDR3 DNA sequence: TGTGCCAGCAGTTCTAGGGCCCGCGAGGGGACCCAGTACTTC.

The chain recombines TRBV28 with TRBJ1-1; 8 bases map to TRBD1. V lost 0 bases to trimming and J lost 4 bases; unmatched junction nucleotides: 4. The CDR3 spans 15 residues. Germline CDR1 MDHEN, CDR2 SYDVKM. For the CDR3, the DNA is TGTGCCAGCAGTTTATGGACAGGGGCGGGCACTGAAGCTTTCTTT. It is translated as CASSLWTGAGTEAFF.

This clonotype was found once. This sequence joins TRBV5-1 and TRBJ1-1, with TRBD1 as a possible D gene (6 bases). Trimming pared 5 bases from V and 1 base from J, leaving 15 bases between. The germline V gene encodes CDR1 SGHRS and CDR2 YFSETQ. This CDR3 is built from 15 residues. The CDR3 loop reads CASSRGASENTEAFF. The CDR3 DNA is TGCGCCAGCAGTCGGGGGGCAAGTGAGAACACTGAAGCTTTCTTT.